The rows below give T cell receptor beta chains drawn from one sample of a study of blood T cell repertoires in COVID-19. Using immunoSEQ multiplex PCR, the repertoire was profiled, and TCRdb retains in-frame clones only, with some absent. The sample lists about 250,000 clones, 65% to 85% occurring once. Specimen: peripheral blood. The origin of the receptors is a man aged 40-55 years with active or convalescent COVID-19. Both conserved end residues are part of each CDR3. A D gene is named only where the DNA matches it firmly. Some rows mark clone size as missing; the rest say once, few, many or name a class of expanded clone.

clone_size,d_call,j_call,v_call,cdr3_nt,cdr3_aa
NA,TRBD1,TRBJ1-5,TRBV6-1,TGTGCCAGCAGTGAGCTAGACAGGGGTCAGCCCCAGCATTTT,CASSELDRGQPQHF
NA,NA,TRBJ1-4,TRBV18,TGTGCCAGCTCACCAGGGCTGGGTGAAAAACTGTTTTTT,CASSPGLGEKLFF
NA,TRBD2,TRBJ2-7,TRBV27,TGTGCCAGCAGTTTATTGGCGGGGGACTCCTACGAGCAGTACTTC,CASSLLAGDSYEQYF
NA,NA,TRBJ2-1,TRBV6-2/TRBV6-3,TGTGCCAGCAGTTACAGACAGGCCTACAATGAGCAGTTCTTC,CASSYRQAYNEQFF
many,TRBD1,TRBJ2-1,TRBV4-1,TGCGCCAGCAGCCAAGTTAAGGGGACAGCCAATGAGCAGTTCTTC,CASSQVKGTANEQFF
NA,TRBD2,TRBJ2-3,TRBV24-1,TGTGCCACCAGTGACATAGCGGGGATGGGCGCAGATACGCAGTATTTT,CATSDIAGMGADTQYF
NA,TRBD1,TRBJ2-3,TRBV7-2,TGTGCCAGCAGCTTAGTCGGACAGGGGGTTACAGATACGCAGTATTTT,CASSLVGQGVTDTQYF
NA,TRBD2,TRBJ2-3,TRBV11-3,TGTGCCAGCAGCACCACTAGCGGGAGAACCAGCACAGATACGCAGTATTTT,CASSTTSGRTSTDTQYF
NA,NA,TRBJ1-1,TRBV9,TGTGCCAGCAGCGTAGATGGGGGGGCAGTCATGAACACTGAAGCTTTCTTT,CASSVDGGAVMNTEAFF
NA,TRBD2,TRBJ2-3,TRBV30,TGTGCCTGGAGTGTACTAGCGGGACCTTGGAGGAGCACAGATACGCAGTATTTT,CAWSVLAGPWRSTDTQYF
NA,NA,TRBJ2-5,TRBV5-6,TGTGCCAGCAGCTTGGGGGGAGGTAATCAAGAGACCCAGTACTTC,CASSLGGGNQETQYF
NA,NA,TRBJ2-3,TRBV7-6,TGTGCCAGCAGCTTAGCGCCCACCGGAGGGGGAGGGGGAGCAGATACGCAGTATTTT,CASSLAPTGGGGGADTQYF
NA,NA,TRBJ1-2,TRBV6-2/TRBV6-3,TGTGCCAGCAGTTACTCGGGAAGTGGGCTAGCTGGCTACACCTTC,CASSYSGSGLAGYTF
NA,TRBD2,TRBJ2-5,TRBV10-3,TGTGCCATCAGTGATCCCGGACTAGCGGAAAAAGAGACCCAGTACTTC,CAISDPGLAEKETQYF
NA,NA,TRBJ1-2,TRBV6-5,TGTGCCAGCTTCTCGGAAGGGGATTATGGCTACACCTTC,CASFSEGDYGYTF
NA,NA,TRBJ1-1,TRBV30,TGTGCCTGGAGGACAAGCACTGAAGCTTTCTTT,CAWRTSTEAFF
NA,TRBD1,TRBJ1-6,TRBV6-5,TGTGCCAGCAGCGACAGGGCTAATTCACCCCTCCACTTT,CASSDRANSPLHF
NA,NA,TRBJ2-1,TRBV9,TGTGCCAGCAACAGGGACGGGGTCCCAAGCTCCTACAATGAGCAGTTCTTC,CASNRDGVPSSYNEQFF
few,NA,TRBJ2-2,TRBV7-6,TGTGCCAGCAGCTTAGGGCTAGCAGGCACCGGGGAGCTGTTTTTT,CASSLGLAGTGELFF
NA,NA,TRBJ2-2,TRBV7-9,TGTGCCAGCAGCCGCCAGCTGGGACAACCCGGCGGGGAGCTGTTTTTT,CASSRQLGQPGGELFF
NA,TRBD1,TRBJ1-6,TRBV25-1,TGTGCCAGCAGTGCTCAGACAGGGGGCAATTCACCCCTCCACTTT,CASSAQTGGNSPLHF
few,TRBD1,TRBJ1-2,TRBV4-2,TGTGCCAGCAGCCAGGAAACAGGGGCCTCCTATGGCTACACCTTC,CASSQETGASYGYTF
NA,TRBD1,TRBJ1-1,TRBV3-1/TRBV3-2,TGTGCCAGCAGCCTTCGACAGGGGAACACTGAAGCTTTCTTT,CASSLRQGNTEAFF
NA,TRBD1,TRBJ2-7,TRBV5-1,TGCGCCAGCAGCTTTACCCAGGACAGGGGTTTCTACGAGCAGTACTTC,CASSFTQDRGFYEQYF
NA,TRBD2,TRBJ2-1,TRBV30,TGTGCCTTAGGACTAGCGTATGATGAGCAGTTCTTC,CALGLAYDEQFF
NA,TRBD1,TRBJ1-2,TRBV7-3,TGTGCCAGCAGCCCCCGGACAGGGATCGGCTACACCTTC,CASSPRTGIGYTF
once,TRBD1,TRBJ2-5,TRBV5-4,TGTGCCAGCAGCTCGGGACAGGTTGAGGAGACCCAGTACTTC,CASSSGQVEETQYF
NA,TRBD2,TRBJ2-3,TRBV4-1,TGCGCCAGCAGCCAAGAAAGCCTAGCGGAAATACGTACAGATACGCAGTATTTT,CASSQESLAEIRTDTQYF
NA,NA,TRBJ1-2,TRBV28,TGTGCCAGCAGTTTCAGGTCCGATCCGGATGGCTACACCTTC,CASSFRSDPDGYTF
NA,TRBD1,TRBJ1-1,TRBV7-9,TGTGCCAGCAGCCGGGGACAGGGGGCCGATGAAGCTTTCTTT,CASSRGQGADEAFF
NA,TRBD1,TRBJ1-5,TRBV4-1,TGCGCCAGCAGCCAAGTATTTGGGACAGACTACGGCAATCAGCCCCAGCATTTT,CASSQVFGTDYGNQPQHF
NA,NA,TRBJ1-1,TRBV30,TGTGCCTGGAGTGTTGGTGTGGGGCCAGCTTTCTTT,CAWSVGVGPAFF
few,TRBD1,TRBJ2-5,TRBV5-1,TGCGCCAGCAGCCCGACAGGGGGCTGGCAAGAGACCCAGTACTTC,CASSPTGGWQETQYF
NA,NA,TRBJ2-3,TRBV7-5,TGTGTCAGAAGCTCCACTCCCTCGGTTGGAGATACGCAGTATTTT,CVRSSTPSVGDTQYF
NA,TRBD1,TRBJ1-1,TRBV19,TGTGCCAGTAGTGCCGGAACGACAGGGGCAACTGAAGCTTTCTTT,CASSAGTTGATEAFF
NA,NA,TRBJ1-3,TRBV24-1,TGTGCCACCAGTGATCCGTTATTTAGCTGGCAATCTGGAAACACCATATATTTT,CATSDPLFSWQSGNTIYF
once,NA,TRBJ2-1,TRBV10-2,TGCGCCAGCCAACAGGGAGAGTACAATGAGCAGTTCTTC,CASQQGEYNEQFF